Below, 30 T cell receptor beta chains from the same sample are listed, as sequenced in a study of T cells in Graves' hyperthyroidism and ophthalmopathy. Amplification of TCR beta CDR3 regions was performed using RNA transcripts as template. The study used the HTBI primer set for a first-round RT-PCR of the TCR CDR3. A single record per CDR3 protein comes from TCRdb applying MiXCR to the multiplex PCR reads. The table records about 560,000 distinct CDR3 sequences, about 45% of them present only once. Sample: peripheral blood or thyroid tissue (not recorded which). The receptors come from a woman aged 18-29 years with Graves' hyperthyroidism.

This clonotype has just one count. The V and J genes are TRBV29-1 and TRBJ1-2; the match to TRBD1 covers 7 bases. The CDR3 contains 13 residues. The V and J ends lost 4 bases and 6 bases, in that order; junction bases with no gene match: 8. The germline V gene has CDR1 SQVTM and CDR2 ANQGSEA. CDR3 sequence: CSVVSRGDHGYTF. The CDR3 coding sequence is TGCAGCGTTGTAAGCAGGGGGGACCATGGCTACACCTTC.

This rearrangement joins TRBV5-1 to TRBJ1-3; no firm D call. CDR1 SGHRS and CDR2 YFSETQ come from the germline V gene. CDR3 size: 14 residues. V lost 0 bases to trimming and J lost 4 bases, with 8 bases between them. CDR3 nucleotides: TGCGCCAGCAGCTTGGGACATTACGGAAACACCATATATTTT. Translating gives CASSLGHYGNTIYF.

At least ten counts were recorded for this clonotype. The V call is TRBV7-9, the J call TRBJ2-7; D gene uncertain. From germline, CDR1 is SEHNR and CDR2 FQNEAQ (reference sequence). Trimming took 5 bases from V and 2 from J, leaving 10 bases between them. The CDR3 consists of 13 residues. The DNA of the CDR3 is TGTGCCAGCAGCCCCTTGGCTACCTACGAGCAGTACTTC. Translating it yields CASSPLATYEQYF.

V is TRBV13 and J is TRBJ1-2; D is ambiguous. Trimming took 4 bases from V and 0 from J, leaving 15 bases between them. Germline loops: CDR1 PRHDT, CDR2 FYEKMQ (reference sequence). The CDR3 has 16 amino acids. CDR3 in DNA: TGTGCCAGCAGCTGGATCGGCGGACGTTCTAACTATGGCTACACCTTC. Residues: CASSWIGGRSNYGYTF.

This rearrangement joins TRBV5-1 to TRBJ2-7; D gene ambiguous. This CDR3 is 14 amino acids long. The germline gives CDR1 SGHRS, CDR2 YFSETQ. The V end was cut by 1 base, the J end by 2 bases, with 10 bases between. The CDR3 nucleotides read TGCGCCAGCAGCTTGAATCCGGGTACCTACGAGCAGTACTTC. The encoded protein is CASSLNPGTYEQYF.

There are a few counts of this clonotype. The chain carries TRBV19 and TRBJ1-3; D uncertain. The CDR3 length is 16 residues. The germline V gene has CDR1 LNHDA and CDR2 SQIVND (reference sequence). The ends were cut back, 3 bases at V and 0 bases at J, with 12 bases in the middle. DNA of the CDR3: TGTGCCAGTAGTATCGGGAACATTCTCTCTGGAAACACCATATATTTT. The encoded protein is CASSIGNILSGNTIYF.

For this clonotype: The CDR3 does not end in the conserved phenylalanine or tryptophan, so this is likely a read error. The DNA is left out, because the CDR3 cannot be placed on it with certainty; the CDR3 is given as TCRdb lists it. The J gene is TRBJ1-1, the V gene TRBV14; the table's D call, TRBD1, has no DNA check behind it. Germline CDR1 is SGHDN and CDR2 is FVKESK. Termini included, the CDR3 measures 11 amino acids. Here the CDR3 reads CASSRPGAIFS.

Ten or more counts support this clonotype. J is TRBJ2-7 and V is TRBV7-9, with D tentatively TRBD1 (6 bases). V gave up 6 bases and J gave up 0 bases, with 12 bases separating them. The CDR3 extends over 14 amino acids. Germline V gene data show CDR1 as SEHNR and CDR2 as FQNEAQ (reference sequence). In DNA form, the CDR3 reads TGTGCCAGCAGAGCCGGACAGTCCTCCTACGAGCAGTACTTC. Encoded protein: CASRAGQSSYEQYF.

The V gene is TRBV7-9, the J gene TRBJ1-6, with a tentative D call TRBD1 (5 bases). The ends were cut back, 6 bases at V and 5 bases at J, with 11 bases in the middle. CDR1 is SEHNR and CDR2 is FQNEAQ in the germline V gene (reference sequence). There are 14 residues in the CDR3. The CDR3 nucleotides read TGTGCCAGCAGTGAACAAGGGGATAATTCACCCCTCCACTTT. Its translation is CASSEQGDNSPLHF. The full variable domain, completed using reference TRBV7-9 and TRBJ1-6, is DTGVSQNPRHKITKRGQNVTFRCDPISEHNRLYWYRQTLGQGPEFLTYFQNEAQLEKSRLLSDRFSAERPKGSFSTLEIQRTEQGDSAMYLCASSEQGDNSPLHFGNGTRLTVT.

With regard to this clonotype: A much bigger clone sits one base away, suggesting this may be a read error. This chain joins TRBV10-3 and TRBJ1-6; D is uncertain. V lost 5 bases and J 12 bases, leaving 11 bases between the germline ends. The CDR3 runs to 12 residues. Germline V lookup: CDR1 ENHRY, CDR2 SYGVKD. The CDR3 DNA sequence: TGTGCCATCAGTTCGTTGCAAGGACCCCTCCACTTT. This gives the protein CAISSLQGPLHF.

This clonotype came up many times. The gene calls are TRBV7-9 and TRBJ1-1; D is possibly TRBD1 (5 bases). Trimming removed 6 bases at V and 6 bases at J, with 11 bases between. The CDR3 spans 12 residues. Germline CDR1 is SEHNR and CDR2 is FQNEAQ (reference sequence). The CDR3 here is CASRRDGSEAFF. The CDR3 nucleotides read TGTGCCAGCAGACGGGACGGCTCTGAAGCTTTCTTT.

The V gene is TRBV20-1, the J gene TRBJ1-1, with no clear D. Germline V gene data show CDR1 as DFQATT and CDR2 as SNEGSKA (reference sequence). This CDR3 region has 11 residues. Trimming took 5 bases from V and 1 from J, leaving 5 bases between them. CDR3 region: CSAPSNTEAFF. CDR3 bases: TGCAGTGCTCCTTCGAACACTGAAGCTTTCTTT.

The V and J genes are TRBV7-6 and TRBJ1-4, with a weak D call TRBD1 (6 bases). The CDR3 length is 19 residues. Germline CDR1 reads SGHVS; CDR2 reads FNYEAQ. The germline V and J ends were trimmed by 5 bases and 7 bases, with 29 bases remaining between them. CDR3 DNA sequence: TGTGCCAGCAGCGGGACGGAGCCGGGACACAGTGGCGGGGGTGAAAAACTGTTTTTT. Translation gives CASSGTEPGHSGGGEKLFF. Looking up the rest from reference TRBV7-6 and TRBJ1-4 gives the full variable domain: GAGVSQSPRYKVTKRGQDVALRCDPISGHVSLYWYRQALGQGPEFLTYFNYEAQQDKSGLPNDRFSAERPEGSISTLTIQRTEQRDSAMYRCASSGTEPGHSGGGEKLFFGSGTQLSVL.

This clonotype was seen a few times. The gene calls are TRBV9 and TRBJ1-4, with D hard to call. The CDR3 sequence is 15 residues long. Per germline, CDR1 SGDLS and CDR2 YYNGEE. V was shortened by 0 bases and J by 5 bases, with 11 bases between the two germline ends. The CDR3 bases are TGTGCCAGCAGCGTAGGAGGAGGCGGGAATGAAAAACTGTTTTTT. It yields the protein CASSVGGGGNEKLFF.

A few counts support this clonotype. The chain recombines TRBV11-1 with TRBJ1-2; 7 bases are a match to TRBD1. The V and J ends lost 8 bases and 6 bases, in that order; junction bases with no gene match: 9. Germline assignment: CDR1 SGHAT and CDR2 FQDESV (reference sequence). The CDR3 contains 13 residues. The CDR3 region has the DNA TGTGCCAGCTCACCGGGGACAGCTGATGGCTACACCTTC. This translates into CASSPGTADGYTF.

A word on this clonotype: A much larger clone differs from this one at a single base, so this may be a read error. The rearrangement joins TRBV20-1 to TRBJ1-5; 9 nucleotides align to TRBD1. Trimming took 2 bases from V and 4 from J; bases not matched to a gene: 6. The CDR3 runs to 15 residues. Germline lookup yields CDR1 DFQATT and CDR2 SNEGSKA (reference sequence). In DNA, the CDR3 is TGCAGTGCTAGATCGACAGGGGGGGCGAATCAGCCCCAGCATTTT. The encoded protein is CSARSTGGANQPQHF.

This chain links TRBV13 with TRBJ1-2, with a tentative D call TRBD1 (5 bases). The germline V and J ends were trimmed by 5 bases and 3 bases, with 19 bases remaining between them. The germline V gene has CDR1 PRHDT and CDR2 FYEKMQ (reference sequence). This CDR3 is built from 16 residues. CDR3 DNA: TGTGCCAGCAGCAAGGACGGGGCTCCGCGGGACTATGGCTACACCTTC. Translated, it gives CASSKDGAPRDYGYTF.

The chain recombines TRBV19 with TRBJ1-2; 7 bases match TRBD1. J lost 3 bases, V lost 3 bases, and 7 bases had no gene match. The CDR3 runs to 15 residues. The germline V gene has CDR1 LNHDA and CDR2 SQIVND (reference sequence). CDR3 protein: CASSMWDSEYYGYTF. The CDR3 nucleotides are TGTGCCAGTAGTATGTGGGACAGCGAATACTATGGCTACACCTTC.

The chain is built from TRBV11-1 and TRBJ2-2; D call uncertain. Germline V gene data show CDR1 as SGHAT and CDR2 as FQDESV (reference sequence). The CDR3 spans 15 residues. CDR3 in amino acids: CVSSSDGLNTGELFF. DNA for the CDR3: TGTGTTAGCAGCTCGGACGGCTTGAACACCGGGGAGCTGTTTTTT.

V is TRBV25-1 and J is TRBJ1-1, with a possible D match to TRBD1 (6 bases). The V end was cut by 8 bases, the J end by 2 bases, with 18 bases between. Per the germline V gene, CDR1 is MGHDK and CDR2 is SYGVNS. The CDR3 spans 15 residues. The CDR3 loop is CASSLRRGLNTEAFF. The CDR3 DNA reads as TGTGCCAGCTCGTTACGCAGGGGATTAAACACTGAAGCTTTCTTT. The variable domain in full, with the rest retrieved from reference TRBV25-1 and TRBJ1-1, is EADIYQTPRYLVIGTGKKITLECSQTMGHDKMYWYQQDPGMELHLIHYSYGVNSTEKGDLSSESTVSRIRTEHFPLTLESARPSHTSQYLCASSLRRGLNTEAFFGQGTRLTVV.

The chain couples TRBV9 to TRBJ2-7; TRBD2 matches at 7 bases. Germline V gene sequence: CDR1 SGDLS, CDR2 YYNGEE. J was trimmed by 2 bases and V by 7 bases; bases with no gene match: 9. The CDR3 spans 14 residues. This CDR3 is CASLPSSGAYEQYF. For the CDR3, the DNA is TGTGCCAGCCTACCGTCTAGCGGTGCCTACGAGCAGTACTTC.

The rearrangement joins TRBV25-1 to TRBJ1-6; TRBD1 is a possible D gene (5 bases). The V gene lost 6 bases and the J gene lost 9 bases, with 9 bases spanning the gap. Looked up from germline, CDR1 is MGHDK and CDR2 is SYGVNS. The CDR3 covers 12 residues. CDR3 DNA sequence: TGTGCCAGCAGGACAGCCTCTTCACCCCTCCACTTT. Protein sequence: CASRTASSPLHF.

The chain combines TRBV5-4 with TRBJ1-1; D uncertain. The germline gives CDR1 SGHNT, CDR2 YYREEE (reference sequence). With 0 bases removed from V and 1 base from J, the gap between germline ends came to 10 bases. The CDR3 has 15 amino acids. The CDR3 coding sequence is TGTGCCAGCAGCTTGGGGCGGACGGAGAACACTGAAGCTTTCTTT. Protein sequence: CASSLGRTENTEAFF.

This clonotype was counted a single time. The CDR3: CASSVAPSAPDYGYTF. CDR3 nucleotides: TGTGCCAGCAGCGTAGCCCCATCAGCCCCGGACTATGGCTACACCTTC. The chain is built from TRBV25-1 and TRBJ1-2; D is unclear. CDR1 MGHDK and CDR2 SYGVNS come from the germline V gene. The V and J ends lost 6 bases and 3 bases respectively, with 20 bases between them. The CDR3 contains 16 residues.

This clonotype was detected many times. The rearrangement joins TRBV7-9 to TRBJ1-1; 7 nucleotides match TRBD1. V shed 3 bases and J 0 bases; nucleotides not matched to a gene: 1. Germline loops: CDR1 SEHNR, CDR2 FQNEAQ (reference sequence). The CDR3 length is 14 residues. The CDR3 sequence is CASSFGTVNTEAFF. CDR3 DNA sequence: TGTGCCAGCAGCTTCGGGACAGTGAACACTGAAGCTTTCTTT.

The gene calls are TRBV7-2 and TRBJ1-5; 8 nucleotides align to TRBD1. Germline values: CDR1 SGHTA, CDR2 FQGNSA. V trimming: 6 bases; J trimming: 7 bases; junction bases outside the gene matches: 8. There are 14 residues in the CDR3. CDR3 sequence reads: CASSDTGGSQPQHF. The CDR3 DNA follows: TGTGCCAGCAGTGATACAGGGGGGAGCCAGCCCCAGCATTTT.

This clonotype has a count of ten or more. V usage is TRBV15 and J usage is TRBJ1-4; D is uncertain. V was cut by 0 bases and J by 7 bases, with 15 bases left in between. Germline-derived CDR1 and CDR2 are LNHNV and YYDKDF (reference sequence). The CDR3 totals 16 residues. The CDR3 loop reads CATSRDRAVIGEKLFF. The DNA of the CDR3 is TGTGCCACCAGCAGAGATCGGGCAGTTATAGGTGAAAAACTGTTTTTT.

This CDR3 is CSVGDSASSYEQYF. The CDR3 region has the DNA TGCAGCGTAGGGGATAGCGCTTCCTCCTACGAGCAGTACTTC. The chain combines TRBV29-1 with TRBJ2-7; TRBD1 or TRBD2 may be the D gene (5 bases each). CDR1 SQVTM and CDR2 ANQGSEA come from the germline V gene. Trimming took off 6 bases at V and 0 bases at J, with 15 bases between the two ends. The CDR3 spans 14 residues.

Notes on this clonotype: In this CDR3 the conserved last residue, phenylalanine or tryptophan, is missing, so a read error is likely. Because the CDR3's place on the DNA is in doubt, the DNA is left out and the CDR3 is given as listed by TCRdb. The chain couples TRBV7-3 to TRBJ2-2; TRBD1, the table's D call, lacks a check against the DNA. The CDR3 is 9 amino acids in total, end residues counted. In germline, CDR1 is SGHTA, CDR2 FQGTGA. CDR3 residues: CASSPRGCD.

J is TRBJ1-3 and V is TRBV7-8; D perhaps matches TRBD1 (5 bases). The germline V gene has CDR1 SGHVS and CDR2 FQNEAQ. This CDR3 contains 14 residues. V shed 2 bases and J shed 4 bases, with 9 bases lying between them. CDR3 protein: CASSLRGPGNTIYF. DNA for the CDR3: TGTGCCAGCAGCTTAAGGGGCCCCGGAAACACCATATATTTT.